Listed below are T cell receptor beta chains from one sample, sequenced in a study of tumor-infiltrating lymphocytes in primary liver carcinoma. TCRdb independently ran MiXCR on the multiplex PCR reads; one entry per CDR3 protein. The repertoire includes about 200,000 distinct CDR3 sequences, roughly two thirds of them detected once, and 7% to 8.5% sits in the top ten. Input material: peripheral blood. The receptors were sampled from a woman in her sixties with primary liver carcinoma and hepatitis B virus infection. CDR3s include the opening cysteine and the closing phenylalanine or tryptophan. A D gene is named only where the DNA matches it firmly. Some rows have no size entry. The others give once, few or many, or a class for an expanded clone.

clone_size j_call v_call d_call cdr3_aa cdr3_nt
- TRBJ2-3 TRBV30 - CAWSIRTDTQYF TGTGCCTGGAGTATCCGCACAGATACACAGTATTTT
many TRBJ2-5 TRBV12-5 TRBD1 CASGLETGKVGQETQYF TGTGCTAGTGGTTTGGAGACAGGGAAGGTGGGACAAGAGACCCAGTACTTC
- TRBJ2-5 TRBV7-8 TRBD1 CASSLAASRGLGTQYF TGTGCCAGCAGCTTAGCCGCCAGCAGGGGGCTGGGGACCCAGTACTTC
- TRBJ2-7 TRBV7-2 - CASNDRGGEQYF TGTGCCAGCAACGACCGGGGAGGCGAGCAGTACTTC
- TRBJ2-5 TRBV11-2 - CANSRSGGRETQYF TGTGCCAACAGTAGATCCGGTGGGAGGGAGACCCAGTACTTC
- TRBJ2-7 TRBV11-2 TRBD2 CANSSLTGGGGEQYF TGTGCCAACAGCTCACTAACGGGAGGAGGCGGCGAGCAGTACTTC
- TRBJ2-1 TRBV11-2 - CACSFFRRDGKEQFF TGTGCCTGCAGCTTTTTCAGGCGGGATGGCAAAGAGCAGTTCTTC
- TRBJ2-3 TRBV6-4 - CASSEELARDTQYF TGTGCCAGCAGTGAGGAGCTTGCCCGAGATACGCAGTATTTT
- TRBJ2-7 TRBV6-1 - CVSSVLPGREQYF TGTGTCAGCAGTGTGCTACCTGGGCGGGAGCAGTACTTC
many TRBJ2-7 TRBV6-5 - CASFTTTGTKGYEQYF TGTGCCAGTTTCACGACCACGGGGACAAAGGGCTACGAGCAGTACTTC
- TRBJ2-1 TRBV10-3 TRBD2 CSVTPGTSGRGEQFF TGTTCCGTTACTCCCGGGACTAGCGGGAGAGGTGAGCAGTTCTTC
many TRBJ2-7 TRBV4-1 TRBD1 CASSQDPGGRGEQYF TGCGCCAGCAGCCAAGATCCAGGGGGTAGGGGCGAGCAGTACTTC
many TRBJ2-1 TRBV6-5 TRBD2 CASTHPLTSGRSNEQFF TGTGCCAGCACCCATCCTCTAACTAGCGGGAGAAGCAATGAGCAGTTCTTC
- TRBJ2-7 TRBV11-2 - CASNSRLWEQYF TGTGCCAGCAACTCCAGGCTTTGGGAGCAGTACTTC
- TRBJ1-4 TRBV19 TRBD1 CASTPTGGNEKLFF TGTGCCAGTACTCCGACAGGGGGGAATGAAAAACTGTTTTTT
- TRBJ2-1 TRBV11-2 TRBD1 CASSSGDRVYNERFF TGTGCCAGCAGCTCAGGGGACAGGGTCTACAATGAACGGTTCTTC
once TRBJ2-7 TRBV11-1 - CAGSRSFGRASSYEQYF TGTGCCGGTAGCCGATCCTTTGGCCGGGCTAGCTCCTACGAGCAGTACTTC
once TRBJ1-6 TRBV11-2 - CACSLRQVSPLQF TGTGCCTGCAGCCTACGACAGGTTTCACCCCTCCAGTTT
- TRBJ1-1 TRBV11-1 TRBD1 CVSSLEGTGYPEASF TGTGTCAGCAGCTTAGAAGGGACAGGTTACCCTGAAGCTTCCTTT
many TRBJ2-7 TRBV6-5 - CASSYSPPPTWGYEQYF TGTGCCAGCAGTTACTCGCCTCCACCGACGTGGGGGTACGAGCAGTACTTC
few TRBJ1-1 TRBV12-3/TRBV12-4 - CASSRSWPVNTEAFF TGTGCCAGCAGTCGATCATGGCCCGTGAACACTGAAGCTTTCTTT
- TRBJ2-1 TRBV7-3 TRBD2 CASSLGQGSGYNEQFF TGTGCCAGCAGCTTAGGGCAGGGTAGCGGGTACAATGAGCAGTTCTTC
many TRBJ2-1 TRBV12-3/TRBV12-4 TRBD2 CASSPLVWEGWEQFF TGTGCCAGCAGTCCCCTTGTGTGGGAGGGATGGGAGCAGTTCTTC
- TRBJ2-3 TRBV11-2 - CARSFGGWGADTQYF TGTGCCAGGAGCTTCGGGGGTTGGGGCGCAGATACGCAGTATTTT
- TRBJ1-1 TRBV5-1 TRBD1 CASSHTKQGHTGNTEAFF TGCGCCAGCAGCCACACAAAACAGGGGCACACGGGGAACACTGAAGCTTTCTTT
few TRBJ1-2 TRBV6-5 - CASSPDSGGYGYTF TGTGCCAGCAGCCCCGACAGCGGGGGGTATGGCTACACCTTC
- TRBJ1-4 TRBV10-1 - CASSSRTTNGKLFF TGCGCCAGCAGTAGTAGGACAACTAATGGAAAACTGTTTTTT
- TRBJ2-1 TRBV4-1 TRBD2 CASSQRDSGGPLNNEQFF TGCGCCAGCAGCCAACGCGATTCGGGAGGCCCTCTCAACAATGAGCAGTTCTTC
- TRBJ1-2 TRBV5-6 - CASSLRVGYSYTF TGTGCCAGCAGCTTGAGAGTGGGCTATAGCTACACCTTC